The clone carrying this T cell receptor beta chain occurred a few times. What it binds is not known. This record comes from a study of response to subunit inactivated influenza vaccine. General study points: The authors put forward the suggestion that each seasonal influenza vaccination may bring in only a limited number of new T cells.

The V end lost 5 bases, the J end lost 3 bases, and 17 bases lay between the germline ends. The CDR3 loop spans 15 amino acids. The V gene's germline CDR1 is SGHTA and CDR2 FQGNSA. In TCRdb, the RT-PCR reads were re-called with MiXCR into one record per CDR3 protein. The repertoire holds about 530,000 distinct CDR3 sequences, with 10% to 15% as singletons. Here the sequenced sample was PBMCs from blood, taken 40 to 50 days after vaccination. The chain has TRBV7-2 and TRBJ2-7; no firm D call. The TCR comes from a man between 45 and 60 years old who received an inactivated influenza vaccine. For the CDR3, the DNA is TGTGCCAGCAGCACTCCAACCCTGGAGATCTACGAGCAGTACTTC. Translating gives CASSTPTLEIYEQYF.